This paragraph covers one TCR beta chain sequence. The sample comes from a study of blood T cell repertoires in COVID-19. Turning to the study itself: The United States, Italy and Spain provided the acute and convalescent COVID-19 samples. PBMCs, B-cell-depleted T cells, or T cells provided the cDNA or gDNA that made up the material.

Trimming left V 1 base short and J 4 bases short, with 6 bases between. Germline CDR1 SGDLS, CDR2 YYNGEE. The CDR3 consists of 13 residues. Authors' methods: Using reference gene primer amplification, nucleated cell counts were estimated. The protocol was immunoSEQ multiplex PCR, while the TCRdb copy is restricted to in-frame clones and leaves out a portion. V and J calls and clone size come straight from that table; D and trimming were deduced from the DNA. The sample lists fewer than 80,000 clones; 90% were seen once. The receptor comes from a human donor in a cohort sampled during active COVID-19. The chain has TRBV9 and TRBJ2-1; D gene uncertain. Source material: peripheral blood. Written as DNA, the CDR3 is TGTGCCAGCAGCGTAAACAGTTACAATGAGCAGTTCTTC. Translating it yields CASSVNSYNEQFF.